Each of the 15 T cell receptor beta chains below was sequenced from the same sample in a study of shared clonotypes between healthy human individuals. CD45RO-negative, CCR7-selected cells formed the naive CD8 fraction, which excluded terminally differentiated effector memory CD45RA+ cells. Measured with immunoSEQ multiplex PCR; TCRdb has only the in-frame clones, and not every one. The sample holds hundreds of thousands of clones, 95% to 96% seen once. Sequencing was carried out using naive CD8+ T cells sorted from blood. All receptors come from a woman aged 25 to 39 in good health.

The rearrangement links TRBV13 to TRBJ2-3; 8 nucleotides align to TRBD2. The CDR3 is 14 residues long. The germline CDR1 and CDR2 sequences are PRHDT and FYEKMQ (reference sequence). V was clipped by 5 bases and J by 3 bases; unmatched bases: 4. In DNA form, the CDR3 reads TGTGCCAGCAGCCCGGGACTAGGAACAGATACGCAGTATTTT. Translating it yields CASSPGLGTDTQYF. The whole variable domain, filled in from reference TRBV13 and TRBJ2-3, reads AAGVIQSPRHLIKEKRETATLKCYPIPRHDTVYWYQQGPGQDPQFLISFYEKMQSDKGSIPDRFSAQQFSDYHSELNMSSLELGDSALYFCASSPGLGTDTQYFGPGTRLTVL.

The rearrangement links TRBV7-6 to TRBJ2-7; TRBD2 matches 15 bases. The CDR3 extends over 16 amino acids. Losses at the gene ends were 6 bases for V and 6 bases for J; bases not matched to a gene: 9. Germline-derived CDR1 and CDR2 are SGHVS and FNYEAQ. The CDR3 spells CASSSGLAGGRSEQYF. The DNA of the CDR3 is TGTGCCAGCAGTTCGGGACTAGCGGGAGGTCGTAGCGAGCAGTACTTC.

CDR3 sequence (DNA): TGTGCCAGCAGCCCAGAGAGCTACGAGCAGTACTTC. Its translation: CASSPESYEQYF. This chain links TRBV7-9 with TRBJ2-7, with D uncertain. CDR1 is SEHNR, CDR2 FQNEAQ, per germline (reference sequence). Deletions cut 5 bases from V and 3 bases from J, with 8 bases between. The CDR3 is made up of 12 amino acids.

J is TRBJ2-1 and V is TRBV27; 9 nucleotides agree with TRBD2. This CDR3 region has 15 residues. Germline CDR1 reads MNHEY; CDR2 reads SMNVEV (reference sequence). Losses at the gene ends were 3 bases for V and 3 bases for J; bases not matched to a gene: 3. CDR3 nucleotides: TGTGCCAGCAGTTTGCTAGCGGGAATCTACAATGAGCAGTTCTTC. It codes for CASSLLAGIYNEQFF.

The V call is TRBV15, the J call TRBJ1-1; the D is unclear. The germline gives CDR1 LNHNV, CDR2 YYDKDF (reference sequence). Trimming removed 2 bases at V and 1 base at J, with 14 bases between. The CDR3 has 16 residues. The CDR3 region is CATSRFPIGENTEAFF. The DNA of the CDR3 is TGTGCCACCAGCAGATTCCCAATAGGCGAGAACACTGAAGCTTTCTTT. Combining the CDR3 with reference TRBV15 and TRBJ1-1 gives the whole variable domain DAMVIQNPRYQVTQFGKPVTLSCSQTLNHNVMYWYQQKSSQAPKLLFHYYDKDFNNEADTPDNFQSRRPNTSFCFLDIRSPGLGDTAMYLCATSRFPIGENTEAFFGQGTRLTVV.

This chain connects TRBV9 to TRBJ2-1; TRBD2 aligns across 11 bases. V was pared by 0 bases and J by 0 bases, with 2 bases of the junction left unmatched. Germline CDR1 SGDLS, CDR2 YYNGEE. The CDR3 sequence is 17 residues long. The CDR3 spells CASSVASGRSSYNEQFF. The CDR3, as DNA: TGTGCCAGCAGCGTAGCTAGCGGGAGGAGCTCCTACAATGAGCAGTTCTTC.

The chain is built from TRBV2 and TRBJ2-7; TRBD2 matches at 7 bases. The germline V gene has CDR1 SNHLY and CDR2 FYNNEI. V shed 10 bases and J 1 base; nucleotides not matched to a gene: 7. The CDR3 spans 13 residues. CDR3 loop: CATLRGGSYEQYF. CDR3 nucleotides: TGTGCCACACTTCGCGGGGGATCCTACGAGCAGTACTTC.

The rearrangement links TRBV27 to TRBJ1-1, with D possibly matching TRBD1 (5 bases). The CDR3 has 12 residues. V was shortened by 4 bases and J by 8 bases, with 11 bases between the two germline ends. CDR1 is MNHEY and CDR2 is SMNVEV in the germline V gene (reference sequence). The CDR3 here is CASSSGGVEAFF. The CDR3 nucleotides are TGTGCCAGCAGTTCGGGAGGGGTAGAAGCTTTCTTT.

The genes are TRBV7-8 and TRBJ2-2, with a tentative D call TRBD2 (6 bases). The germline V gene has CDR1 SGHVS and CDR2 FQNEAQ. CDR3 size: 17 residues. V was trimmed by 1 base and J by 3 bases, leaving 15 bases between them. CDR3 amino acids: CASSLDPPGEYTGELFF. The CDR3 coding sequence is TGTGCCAGCAGCTTAGATCCCCCGGGGGAATACACCGGGGAGCTGTTTTTT.

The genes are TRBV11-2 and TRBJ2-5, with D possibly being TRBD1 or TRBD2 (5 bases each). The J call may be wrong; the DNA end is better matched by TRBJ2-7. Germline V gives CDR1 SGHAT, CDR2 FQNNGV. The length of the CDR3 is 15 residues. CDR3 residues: CASSLASGALDEQYF. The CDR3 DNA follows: TGTGCCAGCAGCTTAGCGTCCGGGGCCTTGGACGAGCAGTACTTC.

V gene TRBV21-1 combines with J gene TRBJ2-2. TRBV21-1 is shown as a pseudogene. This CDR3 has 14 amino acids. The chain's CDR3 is CATFLGSPTGELFF. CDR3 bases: TGTGCCACCTTCTTGGGGTCACCCACCGGGGAGCTGTTTTTT.

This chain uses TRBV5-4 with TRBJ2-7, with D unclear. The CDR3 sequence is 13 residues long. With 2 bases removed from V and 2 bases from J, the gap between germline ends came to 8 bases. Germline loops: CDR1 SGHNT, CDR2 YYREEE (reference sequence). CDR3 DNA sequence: TGTGCCAGCAGCTTCGCAGGAGCCTACGAGCAGTACTTC. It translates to CASSFAGAYEQYF.

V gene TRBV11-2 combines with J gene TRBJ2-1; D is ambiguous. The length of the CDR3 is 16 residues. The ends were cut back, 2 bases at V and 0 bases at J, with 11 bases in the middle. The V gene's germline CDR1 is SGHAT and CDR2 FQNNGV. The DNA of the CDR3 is TGTGCCAGCAGCTTATTTTACTCGAGCTCCTACAATGAGCAGTTCTTC. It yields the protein CASSLFYSSSYNEQFF.

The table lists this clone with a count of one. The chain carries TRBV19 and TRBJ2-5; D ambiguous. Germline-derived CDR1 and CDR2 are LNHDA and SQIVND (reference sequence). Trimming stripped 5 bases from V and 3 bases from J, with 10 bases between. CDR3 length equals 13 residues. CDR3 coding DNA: TGTGCCAGTAGTCAGGACCAAGAAGAGACCCAGTACTTC. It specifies CASSQDQEETQYF.

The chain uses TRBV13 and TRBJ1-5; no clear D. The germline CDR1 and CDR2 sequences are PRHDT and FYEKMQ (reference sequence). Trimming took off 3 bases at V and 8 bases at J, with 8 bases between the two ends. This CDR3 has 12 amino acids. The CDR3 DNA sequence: TGTGCCAGCAGCTTGGGTAGCGAGCCCCAGCATTTT. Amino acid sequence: CASSLGSEPQHF.